This paragraph reports one T cell receptor beta chain. Its recognized antigen is unknown. The input lacks base qualities; no much larger clone sits a single base away. The library came from the immunoSEQ multiplex PCR assay. For the multiplex PCR, a mixture combining 60 forward primers for TCR Vbeta segments and 13 reverse primers for TCR Jbeta segments was used. The CDR3 region of rearranged TCR beta genes was amplified from genomic DNA with a multiplex PCR assay. On the Illumina HiSeq System, the amplified TCR beta libraries were sequenced as 87-base-pair reads. The original pipeline was this. Across the 500 to 700 repertoires, a later analysis counted tens of millions of unique TCR beta chains, around 11 million of which were shared by at least two donors. Raw reads were error-corrected and collapsed into unique sequences by a nearest-neighbor algorithm in which closely related sequences were merged to remove PCR and sequencing errors. To assign V, D and J gene segments, CDR3 sequences were aligned to IMGT reference sequences. For a sequence to be retained, at least a six-nucleotide match to both a V gene segment and a J gene segment was required. Rearrangements were classified as productive when the CDR3 lacked stop codons and remained in frame with V and J, and all other rearrangements were classified as non-productive. Following IMGT convention, CDR3 was defined as the stretch from the second conserved V-encoded cysteine up to the conserved J-encoded phenylalanine. Sequences without an unambiguous match to a single V gene segment were excluded from the earlier analysis of several hundred of the donors. In an earlier analysis of 450 to 700 of the donors, V segments were called functional above 56.7% productive rearrangements and were called segregating when the between-donor standard deviation exceeded 5%. A statistical classification framework was built for diagnosing cytomegalovirus status from the catalog of TCR beta chain sequences. In a later analysis, TCR nucleotide sequences were compared against IMGT/GENE-DB human TR gene sequences so that V and J genes could be assigned. A later analysis assigned CDR3 sequences and most-parsimonious VDJ recombination scenarios with the TCRdist pipeline. A later analysis defined each TCR beta chain by its CDR3 amino acid sequence plus V-gene family, and excluded reads lacking a unique V-gene family. To address suspected cross-contamination and a sequencing artifact, a later analysis removed approximately 600 highly shared, low-generation-probability nucleotide sequences. For each public chain, a later analysis derived a clonal expansion index from normalized ranks of inferred template counts within each repertoire. In a later analysis, generation probabilities were computed using a VDJ recombination model fitted to out-of-frame rearrangements, and the results were checked against IGoR. In a later analysis, TCR-TCR, TCR-HLA and TCR-CMV co-occurrence was scored with hypergeometric tests, and a repertoire-size bias correction was applied to TCR pairs. A later analysis estimated false discovery rates by permuting HLA or CMV assignments 20 times. In a later analysis, co-occurring TCRs were grouped using DBSCAN, with TCRdist sequence similarity added in when clustering inside HLA-allele-positive subsets. Co-occurrence clustering excluded repertoires with fewer than 30,000 or more than 120,000 public chains, plus five with anomalous nucleotide sharing. TCRdb's version of the immuneACCESS table is confined to in-frame rearrangements and falls short of the full clone set. An unresolved V gene accounts for under half of the shortfall where checked; the remainder is of unknown origin. For V, J and clone size, that table is used; D and trimming come from the DNA. This sample is represented by around 200,000 clones; 62% of them were singletons. The ten largest make up 2.5% to 3.5% of the sample.

The CDR3 holds 15 amino acids from the cysteine to the phenylalanine. Solely the CDR3 DNA is kept, with 45 bases framed from the first base. From V the trimming removes 0 bases and from J it removes 2 bases, while the gene matches leave 3 bases of the junction unaccounted for. The germline V gene gives CDR1 as SGHVS and CDR2 as FNYEAQ. The data belong to a study of cytomegalovirus exposure and HLA in healthy donors (dated by TCRdb to about 2017). With regard to the full study: An earlier analysis of 550 to 700 of the donors reported about 290 Gb of sequence data and about 100 million unique TCR beta sequences from 150 million to 200 million T cells. Every repertoire in the discovery cohort had been generated on one and the same sequencing platform. Typing coverage differed by locus: A, B, C, DRB1 and DQB1 were typed in roughly 629-630 donors, DQA1 in around 500, DPA1 in approximately 610, and DPB1 in approximately 450. A later analysis re-analyzed previously published TCR beta repertoires from approximately 700 donors and added high-resolution HLA genotyping to study TCR occurrence patterns. About 280 gigabases of sequencing data and 91 million or so unique TCR sequences made up an early release that covered several hundred HLA-typed donors. A later genetic analysis took genome-wide SNP genotypes for 398 of the 666 donors and used that subset as a discovery cohort. Among 350 to 400 genotyped donors of the cohort, an average of about 240,000 unique TCR beta nucleotide sequences were sequenced per donor, roughly 20% of them non-productive. A handful of DR-DQ haplotypes were handled as single units for association and clustering because linkage in the cohort was strong. To decide whether each TCR beta V gene segment behaved as functional or pseudogenic, an earlier analysis of some 600 of the donors relied on high-throughput TCR beta sequencing. HLA typing included class I and class II loci at four-digit resolution. The T cell repertoires of 666 subjects were profiled by immunosequencing and related to cytomegalovirus serostatus. High-throughput TCR immunosequencing, statistical association of individual TCRs with disease status, and machine learning were combined to predict cytomegalovirus infection status. Rather than using new phenotypic data, the later analysis identified candidate immune exposures from TCR beta sequences and from how often those sequences occurred across donors. The aim of the study was to test whether cataloging public T cell receptors could identify signatures of past pathogen exposure. Donor age, sex, ethnicity and CMV serostatus were compiled together with the repertoire data. The genetic ancestry cluster associated with self-reported Caucasian donors included around 76% of the approximately 430 genotyped donors. Besides the first cohort of hundreds of subjects, a separate validation cohort made up of 120 different subjects was used. General conclusions and limits of the study: When HLA alleles, especially DR and DQ, strongly co-occurred, attributing TCR associations to individual alleles was difficult. Three of the identified cytomegalovirus-associated TCR beta chains were confirmed in vitro to be specific for cytomegalovirus antigens. CMV serostatus was the only immune exposure information available for the cohort. It was suggested by the authors that the approach could potentially be generalized to other disease states and immunological phenotypes. The earlier analysis of approximately 560 of the donors excluded some 15 rarely observed V segments, including chromosome 9 orphons, because counts were too low. According to a later analysis, most CMV-associated TCR beta chains appeared to be HLA-restricted, and the HLA associations seemed to be driven largely by CMV exposure. A later genetic analysis associated a missense DCLRE1C variant with V-gene and J-gene trimming of TCR beta chains, and an independent cohort replicated the association. The classifier was reported to diagnose cytomegalovirus status with high specificity and sensitivity in both the original and validation cohorts. A later genetic analysis reported fewer N-insertions in productive TCRs among donors in an Asian-associated ancestry cluster than the roughly 620-donor mean. HLA typing was unavailable for some donors at each locus, so association tests used only the typed subset. In an earlier analysis of under 600 of the donors, most TCR beta V segments were observed in productive rearrangements about 90% or about 30% of the time, broadly matching IMGT annotations. Linkage disequilibrium might explain the correlated functional status among segregating V segments, but an unknown experimental factor could not be excluded. A later analysis found that TCR association rates varied across HLA loci, with DRB1 alleles showing the most associated TCRs and HLA-C alleles the fewest. The sequencing pipeline was judged likely to have produced a cluster of highly shared sequence variants as a technical artifact. The presence/absence analyses assumed that sequencing depth was roughly uniform across donors, and that assumption may not be true. Across donors, most TCR sequences were observed very rarely, whereas some public TCRs were present in many individuals. Specific HLA alleles were associated with 16,951 TCR beta sequences at a false discovery rate of 0.05 in a later analysis. A later analysis found that HLA-associated TCR beta chains were more clonally expanded and had lower generation probabilities than equally common non-associated chains. Only TCR beta chains were sequenced in this cohort, and the absence of alpha or paired-chain data limited detectable features. Several of the top co-occurrence clusters appeared to be linked to parvovirus B19, influenza, CMV and Epstein-Barr virus, according to a later analysis. A further reported finding was that TCR beta sequences accurately predicted the HLA-A and HLA-B alleles for most subjects in the first cohort. Some IMGT-functional V segments, including TRBV6-2 and TRBV6-3, could not be distinguished by the 87-base-pair reads and were therefore excluded. In the study, 164 TCR beta chains were listed as associated with cytomegalovirus.

The cohort consisted of some 730 healthy bone marrow donors. At the time of sampling, every cohort member was nominally healthy, though immune exposures that went unrecorded were likely present. The donor tested CMV seronegative, placing the donor among the 350 or so seronegative members of the cohort. Every donor gave a peripheral blood sample, and the peripheral blood mononuclear cells from that sample were used for TCR beta sequencing. The Qiagen DNeasy Blood Extraction Kit was used to extract genomic DNA from the blood cell samples. The V and J segments used are TRBV7-6 and TRBJ1-1; TRBD1 lines up with 7 middle nucleotides. The TCR comes from a man in his forties or fifties in good health and CMV-seronegative. Sequencing input: PBMCs. The CDR3 amino acid sequence is: CASSLAGTVNTEAFF. The nucleotides are TGTGCCAGCAGCTTAGCGGGGACAGTTAACACTGAAGCTTTCTTT.